The 10 T cell receptor beta chains below were found in one sample sequenced in a study of blood T cell repertoires in COVID-19. Clones were sequenced by immunoSEQ multiplex PCR, and TCRdb holds only the in-frame ones, with some missing. This sample yields some 110,000 clones, of which roughly four fifths are seen a single time; 2.5% to 4% belongs to the top ten. The sequencing input was peripheral blood. These receptors were collected from an elderly woman with active or convalescent COVID-19.

The rearrangement uses TRBV11-2 and TRBJ1-1, with 7 bases identical to TRBD1. V gave up 5 bases and J gave up 3 bases; unmatched junction bases: 6. The CDR3 is 14 residues long. Germline V lookup: CDR1 SGHAT, CDR2 FQNNGV. The CDR3 DNA follows: TGTGCCAGCAGCCCGGGACAGAGATACACTGAAGCTTTCTTT. Residues: CASSPGQRYTEAFF.

This chain joins TRBV28 and TRBJ2-6; the D gene is possibly TRBD2 (6 bases). Looked up from germline, CDR1 is MDHEN and CDR2 is SYDVKM. The V end lost 5 bases, the J end lost 2 bases, and 13 bases lay between the germline ends. This CDR3 is built from 16 residues. CDR3 nucleotides: TGTGCCAGCAGTCCATCCAGGGAGGCTGGGGCCAACGTCCTGACTTTC. Translation gives CASSPSREAGANVLTF.

The chain is built from TRBV7-9 and TRBJ1-4; 9 bases agree with TRBD1. The CDR3 covers 15 residues. Trimming cost V 3 bases and J 8 bases; bases outside gene matches: 7. Germline CDR1 and CDR2: SEHNR and FQNEAQ (reference sequence). The CDR3 reads CASSLGTGQEEKLFF. DNA for the CDR3: TGTGCCAGCAGCTTGGGGACAGGGCAAGAAGAAAAACTGTTTTTT.

This rearrangement joins TRBV11-2 to TRBJ2-7; 8 bases agree with TRBD2. With 2 bases clipped from V and 2 bases from J, the junction kept 2 bases outside the gene matches. The germline CDR1 and CDR2 sequences are SGHAT and FQNNGV. The CDR3 is 14 amino acids. The DNA of the CDR3 is TGTGCCAGCAGCTTAAACGGGGGGGCCTACGAGCAGTACTTC. Translation: CASSLNGGAYEQYF.

In nucleotides, the CDR3 is TGTGCCAGCTCACCCCCTAGCGTCAACAATGAGCAGTTCTTC. This sequence encodes CASSPPSVNNEQFF. V usage is TRBV18 and J usage is TRBJ2-1; perhaps TRBD2 as D (6 bases). The CDR3 length is 14 residues. V was pared by 3 bases and J by 5 bases, with 11 bases between. Germline CDR1 and CDR2: KGHSH and LQKENI.

V gene TRBV7-3 combines with J gene TRBJ2-2; TRBD1 matches at 8 bases. The CDR3 totals 15 residues. With V trimmed by 3 bases and J by 3 bases, 3 bases remained unmatched. Germline V gene lookup returns CDR1 SGHTA and CDR2 FQGTGA. The CDR3 DNA sequence: TGTGCCAGCAGCTTTGGGGACAGGTACACCGGGGAGCTGTTTTTT. It specifies CASSFGDRYTGELFF.

The chain recombines TRBV5-1 with TRBJ2-7; TRBD1 aligns across 9 bases. CDR3 length equals 15 residues. V trimming: 4 bases; J trimming: 4 bases; junction bases outside the gene matches: 9. Germline CDR1 reads SGHRS; CDR2 reads YFSETQ. The CDR3 loop reads CASSTSPGTGYEQYF. In DNA form, the CDR3 reads TGCGCCAGCAGCACCAGTCCCGGGACAGGGTACGAGCAGTACTTC.

The chain joins TRBV6-2 or TRBV6-3 to TRBJ2-5; 13 positions match TRBD2. Germline V gives CDR1 MNHEY, CDR2 SVGEGT. V lost 4 bases and J lost 3; bases outside the gene matches: 5. This CDR3 region has 16 residues. CDR3 nucleotide sequence: TGTGCCAGCAGTTTTGAGACTAGCGGGAGGAAAGAGACCCAGTACTTC. It encodes CASSFETSGRKETQYF.

The sample holds a few counts of this clone. The chain has TRBV6-4 and TRBJ1-1; TRBD1 is a possible D gene (6 bases). Germline CDR1 reads MRHNA; CDR2 reads SNTAGT. V gave up 0 bases and J gave up 5 bases, with 7 bases separating them. CDR3 size: 13 residues. This chain's CDR3 is CASSDSGGTEAFF. The CDR3 DNA reads TGTGCCAGCAGTGACTCAGGGGGTACTGAAGCTTTCTTT.

The chain links TRBV6-1 to TRBJ2-7; possibly TRBD1 for D (6 bases). The V gene's germline CDR1 is MNHNS and CDR2 SASEGT. CDR3 length: 16 residues. Trimming removed 6 bases at V and 4 bases at J, with 22 bases between. Written as DNA, the CDR3 is TGTGCCAGCAGCGAACAGGGTTCGTCCTGGGGATACGAGCAGTACTTC. Translated: CASSEQGSSWGYEQYF.